The source of this T cell receptor beta chain is a study of T-cell reconstitution after alpha-beta-depleted transplantation in children. Preparation of the TCRbeta library was carried out with unique molecular identifiers. A single record per CDR3 protein comes from TCRdb applying MiXCR to the PCR reads. The sample comprises about 610,000 distinct CDR3 sequences, roughly a tenth of which are singletons, and about 4.2% rests with the top ten. This CDR3 has 17 residues. CDR1 and CDR2 from the germline V gene are LNHDA and SQIVND (reference sequence). V gave up 4 bases and J gave up 2 bases; unmatched junction bases: 3.

The TCR was taken from a human donor who donated a stem cell graft to a child with acute myeloid leukemia. V is TRBV19 and J is TRBJ2-1; 15 positions match TRBD2. The sample in question was PBMCs from the stem cell graft donor, obtained from the stem cell graft. CDR3 protein: CASSTRTSGRAYNEQFF. CDR3 nucleotide sequence: TGTGCCAGTAGTACGCGGACTAGCGGGAGGGCCTACAATGAGCAGTTCTTC.